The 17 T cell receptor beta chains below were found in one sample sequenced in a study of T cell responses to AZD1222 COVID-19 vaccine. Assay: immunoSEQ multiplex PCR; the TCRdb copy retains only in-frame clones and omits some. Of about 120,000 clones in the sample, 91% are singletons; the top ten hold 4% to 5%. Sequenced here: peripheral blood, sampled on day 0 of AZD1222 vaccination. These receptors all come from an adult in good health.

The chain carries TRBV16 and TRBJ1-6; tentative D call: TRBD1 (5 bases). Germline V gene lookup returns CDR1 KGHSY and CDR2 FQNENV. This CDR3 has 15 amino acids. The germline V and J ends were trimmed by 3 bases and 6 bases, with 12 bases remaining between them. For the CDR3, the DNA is TGTGCCAGCAGCCACGGGGGAGGCGGTAATTCACCCCTCCACTTT. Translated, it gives CASSHGGGGNSPLHF.

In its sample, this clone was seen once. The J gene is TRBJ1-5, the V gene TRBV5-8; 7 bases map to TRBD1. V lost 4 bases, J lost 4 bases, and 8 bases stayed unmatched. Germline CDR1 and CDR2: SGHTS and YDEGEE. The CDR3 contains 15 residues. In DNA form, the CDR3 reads TGTGCCAGCAGCATCCGGGACAGTCAAAATCAGCCCCAGCATTTT. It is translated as CASSIRDSQNQPQHF. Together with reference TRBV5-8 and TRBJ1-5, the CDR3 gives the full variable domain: EAGVTQSPTHLIKTRGQQATLRCSPISGHTSVYWYQQALGLGLQFLLWYDEGEERNRGNFPPRFSGRQFPNYSSELNVNALELEDSALYLCASSIRDSQNQPQHFGDGTRLSIL.

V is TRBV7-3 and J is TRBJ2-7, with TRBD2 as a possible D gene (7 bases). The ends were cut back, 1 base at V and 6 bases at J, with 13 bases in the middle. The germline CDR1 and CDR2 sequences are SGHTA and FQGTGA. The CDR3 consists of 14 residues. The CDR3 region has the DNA TGTGCCAGCAGCTTAATCGGGGGGCCGGGCGAGCAGTACTTC. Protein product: CASSLIGGPGEQYF.

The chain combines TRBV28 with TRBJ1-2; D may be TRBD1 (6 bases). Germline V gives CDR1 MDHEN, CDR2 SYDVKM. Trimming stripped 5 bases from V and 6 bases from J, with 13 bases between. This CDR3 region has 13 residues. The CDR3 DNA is TGTGCCAGCAGTCTTGGGGGCTGGGATGGCTACACCTTC. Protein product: CASSLGGWDGYTF.

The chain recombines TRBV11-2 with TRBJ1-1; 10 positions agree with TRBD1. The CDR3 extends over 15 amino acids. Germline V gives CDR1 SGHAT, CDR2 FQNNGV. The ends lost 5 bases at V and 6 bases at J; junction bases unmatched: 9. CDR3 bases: TGTGCCAGCAGCACGCGGACAGGGGGTATTTCTGAAGCTTTCTTT. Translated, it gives CASSTRTGGISEAFF. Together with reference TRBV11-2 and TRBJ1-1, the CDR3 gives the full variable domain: EAGVAQSPRYKIIEKRQSVAFWCNPISGHATLYWYQQILGQGPKLLIQFQNNGVVDDSQLPKDRFSAERLKGVDSTLKIQPAKLEDSAVYLCASSTRTGGISEAFFGQGTRLTVV.

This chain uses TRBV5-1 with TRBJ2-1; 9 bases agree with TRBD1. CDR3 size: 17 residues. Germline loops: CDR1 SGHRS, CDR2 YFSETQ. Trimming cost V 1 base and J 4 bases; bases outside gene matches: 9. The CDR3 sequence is CASSLLSGQGMYNEQFF. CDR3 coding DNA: TGCGCCAGCAGCTTGCTCTCGGGACAGGGAATGTACAATGAGCAGTTCTTC.

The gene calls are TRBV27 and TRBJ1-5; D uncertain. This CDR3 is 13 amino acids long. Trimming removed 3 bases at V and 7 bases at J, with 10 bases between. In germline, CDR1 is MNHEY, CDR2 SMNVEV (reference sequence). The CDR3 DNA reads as TGTGCCAGCAGTTTCCAGATGGGGCAGCCCCAGCATTTT. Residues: CASSFQMGQPQHF.

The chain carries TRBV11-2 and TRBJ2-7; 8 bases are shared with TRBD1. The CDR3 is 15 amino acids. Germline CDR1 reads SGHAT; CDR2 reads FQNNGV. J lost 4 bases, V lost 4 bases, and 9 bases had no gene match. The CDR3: CASSSQDRGGYEQYF. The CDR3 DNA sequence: TGTGCCAGCAGCTCCCAAGACAGGGGCGGATACGAGCAGTACTTC.

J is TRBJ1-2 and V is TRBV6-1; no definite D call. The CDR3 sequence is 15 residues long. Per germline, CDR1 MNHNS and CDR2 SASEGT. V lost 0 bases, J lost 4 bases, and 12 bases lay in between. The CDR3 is CASSEAVGGIYGYTF. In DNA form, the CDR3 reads TGTGCCAGCAGTGAAGCGGTCGGCGGGATCTATGGCTACACCTTC.

The CDR3 DNA reads TGCGCCAGCAGCTTGACGGGACAGACATGGGGCTACACCTTC. It codes for CASSLTGQTWGYTF. This chain links TRBV5-1 with TRBJ1-2, with 7 bases identical to TRBD1. The CDR3 consists of 14 residues. V trimming: 1 base; J trimming: 8 bases; junction bases outside the gene matches: 8. Germline lookup yields CDR1 SGHRS and CDR2 YFSETQ.

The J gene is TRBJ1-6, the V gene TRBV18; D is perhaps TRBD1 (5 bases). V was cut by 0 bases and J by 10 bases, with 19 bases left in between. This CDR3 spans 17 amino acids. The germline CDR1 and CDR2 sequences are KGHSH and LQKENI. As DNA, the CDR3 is TGTGCCAGCTCACCACCGGGCAGGGTAGCCGGAAGCTCACCCCTCCACTTT. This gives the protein CASSPPGRVAGSSPLHF.

This CDR3 is CASSELSGGAGTEAFF. CDR3 DNA sequence: TGTGCCAGCAGTGAATTATCGGGGGGCGCAGGAACTGAAGCTTTCTTT. The chain has TRBV2 and TRBJ1-1, with D perhaps matching TRBD1 (6 bases). CDR3 length: 16 amino acids. The V and J ends lost 2 bases and 5 bases respectively, with 18 bases between them. The germline CDR1 and CDR2 sequences are SNHLY and FYNNEI.

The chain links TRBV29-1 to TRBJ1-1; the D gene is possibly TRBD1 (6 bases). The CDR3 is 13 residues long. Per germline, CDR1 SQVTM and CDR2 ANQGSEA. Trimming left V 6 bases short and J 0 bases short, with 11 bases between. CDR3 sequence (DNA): TGCAGCGTAGGGGGACGGATGAACACTGAAGCTTTCTTT. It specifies CSVGGRMNTEAFF.

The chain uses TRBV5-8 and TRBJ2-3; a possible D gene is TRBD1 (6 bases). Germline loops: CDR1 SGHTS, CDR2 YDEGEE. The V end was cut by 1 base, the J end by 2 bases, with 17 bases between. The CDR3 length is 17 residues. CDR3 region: CASSLLGQTISTDTQYF. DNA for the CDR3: TGTGCCAGCAGCTTGTTGGGACAAACGATTTCCACAGATACGCAGTATTTT.

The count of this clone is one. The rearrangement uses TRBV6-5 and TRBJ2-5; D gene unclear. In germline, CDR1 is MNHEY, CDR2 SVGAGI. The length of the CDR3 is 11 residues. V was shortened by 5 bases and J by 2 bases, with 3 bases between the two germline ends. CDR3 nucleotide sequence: TGTGCCAGCAGTCTTCAAGAGACCCAGTACTTC. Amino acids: CASSLQETQYF.

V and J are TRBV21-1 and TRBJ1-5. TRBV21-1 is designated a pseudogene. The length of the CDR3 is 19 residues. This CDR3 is CASSKAGSVQGGLNQPQHF. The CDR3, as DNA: TGTGCCAGCAGCAAAGCAGGGTCGGTTCAGGGGGGGTTGAATCAGCCCCAGCATTTT.

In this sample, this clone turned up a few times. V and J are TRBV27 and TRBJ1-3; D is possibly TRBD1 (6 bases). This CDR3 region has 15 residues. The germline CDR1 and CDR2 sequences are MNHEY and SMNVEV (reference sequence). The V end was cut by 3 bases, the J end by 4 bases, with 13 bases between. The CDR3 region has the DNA TGTGCCAGCAGTTTGGCGGGGGCGCAAGGAAACACCATATATTTT. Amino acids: CASSLAGAQGNTIYF.